This T cell receptor (beta chain) stems from a study of blood T cell repertoires in COVID-19. Study details: Specimens from acute and convalescent COVID-19 originated in the United States, Italy and Spain. Nucleic acid was either cDNA or gDNA, and it came from T cells, B-cell-depleted T cells, or PBMCs.

Germline-derived CDR1 and CDR2 are SGHNT and YYREEE (reference sequence). Trimming shortened V by 0 bases and J by 4 bases, and 11 bases separated the two germline ends. CDR3 length: 16 residues. Two negative PCRs, clearance, or symptom resolution were required of recovered Cohort 3 donors. In this sample, this clone turned up a few times. Here immunoSEQ multiplex PCR was the method, and the copy in TCRdb shows in-frame clones only, minus some. The table shows about 220,000 clones, with roughly 84% occurring only once. Sequenced material: PBMCs or T cells enriched from blood (not recorded which). This TCR derives from a woman in her thirties or forties who had recovered from COVID-19. This chain links TRBV5-4 with TRBJ1-6; D is undetermined. The chain's CDR3 is CASSLEAGGYNSPLHF. In DNA form, the CDR3 reads TGTGCCAGCAGCTTGGAGGCCGGCGGATATAATTCACCCCTCCACTTT.